Given below is one T cell receptor (beta chain) in context. The antigen is unknown. This specimen comes from a study of cytomegalovirus exposure and HLA in healthy donors. Findings and caveats of the study: Excluded were some V segments that proved indistinguishable, including TRBV6-2 and TRBV6-3. In a later analysis, compared with equally common non-associated chains, HLA-associated beta chains were more expanded.

The PCR ran on 60 Vbeta and 13 Jbeta primers. TCRdb's copy holds only in-frame clones and misses some; the assay was immunoSEQ multiplex PCR. Here the sample spans approximately 130,000 clones, roughly three quarters being singletons. The germline V and J ends were trimmed by 6 bases and 9 bases, with 15 bases remaining between them. This CDR3 contains 12 residues. CDR1 and CDR2 (germline): SQVTM, ANQGSEA. The receptor was derived from a middle-aged woman in good health and CMV-seronegative. Sequenced material: PBMCs. V usage is TRBV29-1 and J usage is TRBJ2-1, with D possibly TRBD1 on 5 matching bases. Here the CDR3 reads CSVGTSGPEQFF. The CDR3 DNA follows: TGCAGCGTGGGCACATCAGGGCCTGAGCAGTTCTTC.